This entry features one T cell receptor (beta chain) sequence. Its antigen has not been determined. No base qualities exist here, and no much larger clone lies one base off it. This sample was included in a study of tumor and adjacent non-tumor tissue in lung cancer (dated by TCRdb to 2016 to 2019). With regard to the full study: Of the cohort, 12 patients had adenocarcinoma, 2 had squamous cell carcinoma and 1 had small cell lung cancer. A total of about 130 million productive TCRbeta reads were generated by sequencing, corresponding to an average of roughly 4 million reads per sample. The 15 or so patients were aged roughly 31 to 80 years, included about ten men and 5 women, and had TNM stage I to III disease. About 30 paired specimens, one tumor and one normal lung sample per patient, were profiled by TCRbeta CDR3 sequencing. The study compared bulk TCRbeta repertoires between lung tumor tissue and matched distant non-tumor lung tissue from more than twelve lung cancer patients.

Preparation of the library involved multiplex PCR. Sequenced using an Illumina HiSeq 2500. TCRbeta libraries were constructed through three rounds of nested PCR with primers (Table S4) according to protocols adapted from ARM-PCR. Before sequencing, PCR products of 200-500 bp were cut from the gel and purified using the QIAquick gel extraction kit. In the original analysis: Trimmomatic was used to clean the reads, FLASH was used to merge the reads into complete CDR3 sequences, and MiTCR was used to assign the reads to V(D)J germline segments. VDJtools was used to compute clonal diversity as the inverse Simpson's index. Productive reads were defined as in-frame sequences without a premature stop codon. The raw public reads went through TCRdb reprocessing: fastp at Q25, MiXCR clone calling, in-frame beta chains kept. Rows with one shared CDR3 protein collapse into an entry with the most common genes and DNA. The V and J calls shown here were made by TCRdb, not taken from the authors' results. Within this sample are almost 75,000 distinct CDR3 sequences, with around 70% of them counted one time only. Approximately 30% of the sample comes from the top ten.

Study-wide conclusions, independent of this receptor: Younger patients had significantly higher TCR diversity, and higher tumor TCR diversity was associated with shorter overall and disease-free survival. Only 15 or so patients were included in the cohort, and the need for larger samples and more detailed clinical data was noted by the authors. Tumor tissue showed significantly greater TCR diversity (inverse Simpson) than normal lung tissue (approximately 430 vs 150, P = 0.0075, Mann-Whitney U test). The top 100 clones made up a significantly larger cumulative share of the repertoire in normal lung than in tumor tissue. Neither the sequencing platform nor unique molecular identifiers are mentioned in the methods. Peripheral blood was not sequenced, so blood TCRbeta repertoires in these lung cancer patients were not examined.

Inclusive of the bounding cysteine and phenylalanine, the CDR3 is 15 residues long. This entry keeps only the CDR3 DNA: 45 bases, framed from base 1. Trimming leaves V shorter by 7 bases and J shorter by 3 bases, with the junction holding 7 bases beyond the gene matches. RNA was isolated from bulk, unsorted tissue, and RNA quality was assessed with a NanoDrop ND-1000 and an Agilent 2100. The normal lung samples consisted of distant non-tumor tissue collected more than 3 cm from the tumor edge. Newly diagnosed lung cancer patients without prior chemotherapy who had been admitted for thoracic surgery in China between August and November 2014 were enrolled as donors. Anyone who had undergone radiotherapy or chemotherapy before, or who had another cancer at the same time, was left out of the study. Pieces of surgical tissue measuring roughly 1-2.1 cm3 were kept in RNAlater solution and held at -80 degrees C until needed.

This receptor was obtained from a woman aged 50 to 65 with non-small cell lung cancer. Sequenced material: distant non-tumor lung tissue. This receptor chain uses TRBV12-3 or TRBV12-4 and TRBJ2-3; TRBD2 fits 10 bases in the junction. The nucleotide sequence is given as TGTGCCAGCAAACCTAGCGGGAGTTGGACAGATACGCAGTATTTT. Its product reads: CASKPSGSWTDTQYF.